This T cell receptor beta chain was found in a study of cytomegalovirus exposure and HLA in healthy donors. CDR3 length: 16 residues. Germline assignment: CDR1 SGDLS and CDR2 YYNGEE. Losses at the gene ends were 0 bases for V and 4 bases for J; bases not matched to a gene: 8. The PCR contained 60 Vbeta and 13 Jbeta primers. Data came from immunoSEQ multiplex PCR; TCRdb stores just in-frame clones and leaves some out. The sample shows approximately 130,000 clones, and just under 2% sits with its ten largest clones. About this clone: The antigen is not known.

Whole-study findings and limits: Clonal expansion was found to be greater in HLA-associated TCR beta chains than in equally common others in a later analysis. It was likely that a cluster of highly shared sequence variants was a sequencing artifact. In a later analysis, TCR beta V- and J-gene trimming was associated with a missense DCLRE1C variant. Versus the roughly 700-donor mean, an Asian-associated ancestry cluster reportedly showed fewer N-insertions in a later analysis.

The sequencing sample was made of PBMCs. This receptor was obtained from an older woman in good health and CMV-seronegative. The chain links TRBV9 to TRBJ1-2; 8 nucleotides align to TRBD1. CDR3 sequence: CASSVAGLGQVYGYTF. Here the CDR3 DNA reads TGTGCCAGCAGCGTAGCCGGACTGGGACAGGTCTATGGCTACACCTTC.